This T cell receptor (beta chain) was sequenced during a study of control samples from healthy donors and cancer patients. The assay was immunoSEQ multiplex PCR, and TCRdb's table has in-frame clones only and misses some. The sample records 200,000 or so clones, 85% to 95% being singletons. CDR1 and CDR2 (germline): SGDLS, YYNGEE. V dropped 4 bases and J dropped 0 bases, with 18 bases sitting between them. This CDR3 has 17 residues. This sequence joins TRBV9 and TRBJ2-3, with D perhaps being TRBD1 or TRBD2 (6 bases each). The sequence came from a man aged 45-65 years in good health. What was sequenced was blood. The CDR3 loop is CASSSGRGTSSTDTQYF. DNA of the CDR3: TGTGCCAGCAGCTCTGGCCGGGGGACATCGAGCACAGATACGCAGTATTTT.